These T cell receptor beta chains were read from a single sample in a study of vaccination and CD4 T cells after COVID-19. No antigen has been assigned to these receptors. Each CDR3 protein gets one entry after TCRdb re-called the PCR reads with MiXCR. Of fewer than 9,500 distinct CDR3 sequences in the sample, about 49% were seen once. The sequenced sample was CD4+ T cells from blood, cultured in vitro. These receptor sequences come from a human donor who had recovered from COVID-19. The CDR3 runs from the conserved cysteine through the conserved F or W. Each record gives: clone size, V gene, D gene, J gene, CDR3 DNA, CDR3 protein. D genes are given only for firm matches. Where a row states a size, it is once, few, many or the class of an expanded clone; other rows omit it.

abundance: few
v_gene: TRBV10-3
d_gene: TRBD1
j_gene: TRBJ1-2
CDR3nt: TGTGCCATCGCTAACCAGGGGCAGGGGGTCGCCTATGGCTACACCTTC
CDR3aa: CAIANQGQGVAYGYTF

abundance: NA
v_gene: TRBV6-1
d_gene: NA
j_gene: TRBJ2-7
CDR3nt: TGTGCCAGCACTCAACAAGGGGTGGCAGGGACTTTTACCTACGAGCAGTACTTC
CDR3aa: CASTQQGVAGTFTYEQYF

abundance: NA
v_gene: TRBV6-1
d_gene: TRBD2
j_gene: TRBJ2-1
CDR3nt: TGTGCCAGCAGTGAGACTAGCGGGGGGGTTACTCGGTTCTTC
CDR3aa: CASSETSGGVTRFF

abundance: NA
v_gene: TRBV7-3
d_gene: NA
j_gene: TRBJ2-3
CDR3nt: TGTGCCAGCAGCTTGGACGTCTTGGGCGGGGCAGATACGCAGTATTTT
CDR3aa: CASSLDVLGGADTQYF

abundance: NA
v_gene: TRBV20-1
d_gene: TRBD2
j_gene: TRBJ2-7
CDR3nt: TGCAGTGCTAGCCTAGCGGGAGCCCACGAGCAGTACTTC
CDR3aa: CSASLAGAHEQYF

abundance: few
v_gene: TRBV27
d_gene: NA
j_gene: TRBJ1-2
CDR3nt: TGTGCCAGCAGTGCCTTGACGGAGACTAACTATGGCTACACCTTC
CDR3aa: CASSALTETNYGYTF

abundance: NA
v_gene: TRBV10-3
d_gene: TRBD1
j_gene: TRBJ1-5
CDR3nt: TGTGCCATCAGTCGGGGGACAGGGGGCGCCCCTGGCAATCAGCCCCAGCATTTT
CDR3aa: CAISRGTGGAPGNQPQHF

abundance: few
v_gene: TRBV20-1
d_gene: NA
j_gene: TRBJ2-5
CDR3nt: TGCAGTGCTAGTCACAGCCAAGAGACCCAGTACTTC
CDR3aa: CSASHSQETQYF

abundance: NA
v_gene: TRBV7-8
d_gene: NA
j_gene: TRBJ1-6
CDR3nt: TGTGCCAGCACCAGAGGGGCTCCCCTCAGGGGTAATAATTCACCCCTCCACTTT
CDR3aa: CASTRGAPLRGNNSPLHF

abundance: few
v_gene: TRBV21-1
d_gene: NA
j_gene: TRBJ2-3
CDR3nt: TGTGCCAGCAGCGATACTCACGGGACTAGCGAAACAGATACGCAGTATTTT
CDR3aa: CASSDTHGTSETDTQYF

abundance: NA
v_gene: TRBV29-1
d_gene: TRBD1
j_gene: TRBJ1-2
CDR3nt: TGCAGCGTGAGGACAGGGGGTTCGAACTATGGCTACACCTTC
CDR3aa: CSVRTGGSNYGYTF

abundance: few
v_gene: TRBV6-1
d_gene: NA
j_gene: TRBJ2-7
CDR3nt: TGTGCCAGCAGTCCGGACGCCTATCGCGAGCAGTACTTC
CDR3aa: CASSPDAYREQYF

abundance: few
v_gene: TRBV20-1
d_gene: TRBD1
j_gene: TRBJ1-5
CDR3nt: TGCAGTGCTAGAGAGGGGACCGGGACAGGGGGCAGGGAGCCCCAGCATTTT
CDR3aa: CSAREGTGTGGREPQHF

abundance: few
v_gene: TRBV11-3
d_gene: NA
j_gene: TRBJ2-5
CDR3nt: TGTGCCAGCAGCGCCGGCCCACTTCGGACCCAGTACTTC
CDR3aa: CASSAGPLRTQYF

abundance: NA
v_gene: TRBV30
d_gene: NA
j_gene: TRBJ1-5
CDR3nt: TGTGCCTGGACAACGGGGGAGGGGAGCAATCAGCCCCAGCATTTT
CDR3aa: CAWTTGEGSNQPQHF

abundance: NA
v_gene: TRBV28
d_gene: NA
j_gene: TRBJ1-1
CDR3nt: TGTGCCAGCAGTTTCGGGTCGGGGACTGAAGCTTTCTTT
CDR3aa: CASSFGSGTEAFF

abundance: NA
v_gene: TRBV11-3
d_gene: NA
j_gene: TRBJ2-5
CDR3nt: TGTGCCAGCAGCCAACCTCTAGGCCGGTCGGAGACCCAGTACTTC
CDR3aa: CASSQPLGRSETQYF